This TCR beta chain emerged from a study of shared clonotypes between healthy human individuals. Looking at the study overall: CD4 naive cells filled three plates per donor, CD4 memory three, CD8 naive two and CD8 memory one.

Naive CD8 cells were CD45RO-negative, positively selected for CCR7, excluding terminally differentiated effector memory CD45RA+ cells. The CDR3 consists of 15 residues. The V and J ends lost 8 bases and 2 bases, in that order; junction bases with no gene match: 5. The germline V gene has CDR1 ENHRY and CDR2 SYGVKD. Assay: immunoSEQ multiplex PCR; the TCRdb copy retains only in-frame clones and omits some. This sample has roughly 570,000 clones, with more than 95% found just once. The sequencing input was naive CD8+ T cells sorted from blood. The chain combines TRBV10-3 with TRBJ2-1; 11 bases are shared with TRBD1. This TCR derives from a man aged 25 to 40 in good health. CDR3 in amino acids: CAILDRGRPYNEQFF. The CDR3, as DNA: TGTGCCATCCTGGACAGGGGGCGACCCTACAATGAGCAGTTCTTC.